Each of the 20 T cell receptor beta chains below was sequenced from the same sample in a study of blood T cell repertoires in COVID-19. The assay was immunoSEQ multiplex PCR, and TCRdb's table has in-frame clones only and misses some. The sample holds some 380,000 clones, about 89% seen once. The sequenced material came from PBMCs or T cells enriched from blood (not recorded which). The receptors shown here come from a man aged 30 to 45 who had recovered from COVID-19.

The chain employs TRBV10-1 and TRBJ2-1; D gene uncertain. Germline V lookup: CDR1 WNHNN, CDR2 SYGVQD (reference sequence). The ends were cut back, 3 bases at V and 0 bases at J, with 3 bases in the middle. The CDR3 has 13 amino acids. Here the CDR3 DNA reads TGCGCCAGCAGTGACAGCTCCTACAATGAGCAGTTCTTC. This sequence encodes CASSDSSYNEQFF.

The chain carries TRBV15 and TRBJ1-1, with no clear D. CDR1 is LNHNV and CDR2 is YYDKDF in the germline V gene (reference sequence). V lost 1 base, J lost 10 bases, and 10 bases lay in between. The CDR3 runs to 12 residues. The CDR3 DNA reads TGTGCCACCAGCAGAGCGGAAGGCGGAGCTTTCTTT. This codes for CATSRAEGGAFF.

This chain uses TRBV6-2 or TRBV6-3 with TRBJ2-4; possibly TRBD1 for D (6 bases). V was shortened by 0 bases and J by 0 bases, with 18 bases between the two germline ends. The germline gives CDR1 MNHEY, CDR2 SVGEGT. The CDR3 is 19 residues long. The CDR3 sequence is CASSYSRTARFLAKNIQYF. The CDR3, as DNA: TGTGCCAGCAGTTACTCCAGGACAGCCCGGTTTCTAGCCAAAAACATTCAGTACTTC.

The chain employs TRBV9 and TRBJ2-3, with no clear D. V lost 4 bases, J lost 2 bases, and 17 bases lay in between. This CDR3 spans 16 amino acids. CDR1 is SGDLS, CDR2 YYNGEE, per germline. The CDR3 reads CASSSRLFQNTDTQYF. The CDR3, as DNA: TGTGCCAGCAGCTCGCGACTCTTCCAGAACACAGATACGCAGTATTTT.

CDR3 coding DNA: TGTGCCAGCAGCTTAGAAGGGCAGGGAAACACAGATACGCAGTATTTT. Amino acid sequence: CASSLEGQGNTDTQYF. The V gene is TRBV7-9, the J gene TRBJ2-3; a weak D match, TRBD1 (5 bases). This CDR3 region has 16 residues. Germline loops: CDR1 SEHNR, CDR2 FQNEAQ (reference sequence). The V end lost 1 base, the J end lost 2 bases, and 13 bases lay between the germline ends. The full variable domain, in which reference TRBV7-9 and TRBJ2-3 provide the parts outside the CDR3, is DTGVSQNPRHKITKRGQNVTFRCDPISEHNRLYWYRQTLGQGPEFLTYFQNEAQLEKSRLLSDRFSAERPKGSFSTLEIQRTEQGDSAMYLCASSLEGQGNTDTQYFGPGTRLTVL.

J is TRBJ2-7 and V is TRBV30; D perhaps matches TRBD2 (6 bases). The V and J ends lost 3 bases and 0 bases respectively, with 9 bases between them. CDR3 length equals 13 residues. Germline V gene sequence: CDR1 GTSNPN, CDR2 SVGIG (reference sequence). The chain's CDR3 is CAWRDGSSYEQYF. The CDR3 bases are TGTGCCTGGAGGGACGGGAGCTCCTACGAGCAGTACTTC.

V gene TRBV24-1 combines with J gene TRBJ1-6; no reliable D call. Germline V gives CDR1 KGHDR, CDR2 SFDVKD. The CDR3 runs 13 residues. The V gene lost 4 bases and the J gene lost 7 bases, with 7 bases spanning the gap. CDR3 loop: CATSEWENSPLHF. As DNA, the CDR3 is TGTGCCACCAGTGAGTGGGAGAATTCACCCCTCCACTTT.

The chain employs TRBV18 and TRBJ2-2; D is unresolved. V lost 5 bases and J lost 4, with 5 bases in between. Germline V lookup: CDR1 KGHSH, CDR2 LQKENI. CDR3 length: 12 amino acids. The CDR3 here is CASSSPTGELFF. Here the CDR3 DNA reads TGTGCCAGCTCAAGCCCCACCGGGGAGCTGTTTTTT.

The genes are TRBV5-4 and TRBJ1-4, with a possible D match to TRBD1 (6 bases). CDR3 length: 15 residues. V lost 0 bases to trimming and J lost 8 bases, with 14 bases between them. The germline V gene has CDR1 SGHNT and CDR2 YYREEE (reference sequence). CDR3 sequence reads: CASSLDRERGEKLFF. DNA of the CDR3: TGTGCCAGCAGCTTGGACAGGGAGCGGGGCGAAAAACTGTTTTTT.

The chain is built from TRBV19 and TRBJ1-3; D is possibly TRBD1 (5 bases). The CDR3 totals 15 residues. Germline V lookup: CDR1 LNHDA, CDR2 SQIVND (reference sequence). Trimming took off 7 bases at V and 0 bases at J, with 13 bases between the two ends. CDR3 residues: CASNRGGTSGNTIYF. CDR3 in DNA: TGTGCCAGTAACCGGGGAGGGACCTCTGGAAACACCATATATTTT.

The CDR3 is CASSYQVERSPLHF. CDR3 nucleotides: TGTGCCAGCAGTTACCAGGTCGAACGGTCACCCCTCCACTTT. The gene calls are TRBV6-5 and TRBJ1-6; D is unclear. Germline CDR1 MNHEY, CDR2 SVGAGI. The CDR3 runs to 14 residues. V lost 2 bases, J lost 10 bases, and 12 bases lay in between.

Worth noting for this clone: Within the sample, other DNA sequences also encode this same CDR3. This chain links TRBV11-2 with TRBJ2-2, with D perhaps matching TRBD1 (5 bases). CDR3 length equals 15 residues. Germline CDR1 is SGHAT and CDR2 is FQNNGV. The germline V and J ends were trimmed by 3 bases and 0 bases, with 8 bases remaining between them. CDR3 region: CASSFQGPNTGELFF. CDR3 bases: TGTGCCAGCAGCTTCCAGGGTCCGAACACCGGGGAGCTGTTTTTT. Looking up the rest from reference TRBV11-2 and TRBJ2-2 gives the full variable domain: EAGVAQSPRYKIIEKRQSVAFWCNPISGHATLYWYQQILGQGPKLLIQFQNNGVVDDSQLPKDRFSAERLKGVDSTLKIQPAKLEDSAVYLCASSFQGPNTGELFFGEGSRLTVL.

The gene calls are TRBV2 and TRBJ1-4; D may be TRBD1 (5 bases). V gave up 1 base and J gave up 13 bases, with 19 bases separating them. Per the germline V gene, CDR1 is SNHLY and CDR2 is FYNNEI. The CDR3 extends over 15 amino acids. The CDR3, as DNA: TGTGCCAGCAGTGAAGGGGACTCGATTATAAGGGGACTGTTTTTT. Translation gives CASSEGDSIIRGLFF. The variable domain in full, with the rest retrieved from reference TRBV2 and TRBJ1-4, is EPEVTQTPSHQVTQMGQEVILRCVPISNHLYFYWYRQILGQKVEFLVSFYNNEISEKSEIFDDQFSVERPDGSNFTLKIRSTKLEDSAMYFCASSEGDSIIRGLFFGSGTQLSVL.

This clone was detected a few times. This rearrangement joins TRBV19 to TRBJ1-5; D is perhaps TRBD1 (6 bases). Trimming took 1 base from V and 1 from J, leaving 11 bases between them. In germline, CDR1 is LNHDA, CDR2 SQIVND (reference sequence). The CDR3 is 16 residues long. CDR3 bases: TGTGCCAGTAGTATAGGACAGGAAGGAAGCAATCAGCCCCAGCATTTT. It translates to CASSIGQEGSNQPQHF.

This clone was recorded only once. The chain carries TRBV6-5 and TRBJ2-5; TRBD2 is a possible D gene (6 bases). The CDR3 is made up of 14 amino acids. Germline CDR1 is MNHEY and CDR2 is SVGAGI. V gave up 5 bases and J gave up 4 bases, with 14 bases separating them. Here the CDR3 reads CASSMGLRGETQYF. The DNA of the CDR3 is TGTGCCAGCAGTATGGGACTTAGGGGAGAGACCCAGTACTTC.

This rearrangement joins TRBV29-1 to TRBJ2-7; D may be TRBD1 (6 bases). Germline loops: CDR1 SQVTM, CDR2 ANQGSEA. Trimming removed 7 bases at V and 2 bases at J, with 18 bases between. The CDR3 contains 14 residues. DNA of the CDR3: TGCAGCGGACTGGGGGCGGGTTCTCCCTACGAGCAGTACTTC. Amino acids: CSGLGAGSPYEQYF.

The V call is TRBV6-6, the J call TRBJ1-6; 7 nucleotides align to TRBD1. J lost 6 bases, V lost 5 bases, and 22 bases had no gene match. The CDR3 is made up of 20 amino acids. Germline values: CDR1 MNHNY, CDR2 SVGAGI (reference sequence). The CDR3 is CASSHQLSQDREAINSPLHF. The CDR3 DNA sequence: TGTGCCAGCAGTCACCAACTCTCACAAGACAGGGAGGCGATTAATTCACCCCTCCACTTT.

For the CDR3, the DNA is TGTGCCAGCAGCACGGACAACTTGAACACTGAAGCTTTCTTT. Amino acid sequence: CASSTDNLNTEAFF. The V call is TRBV7-9, the J call TRBJ1-1, with a tentative D call TRBD1 (5 bases). This CDR3 comprises 14 residues. Germline CDR1 and CDR2: SEHNR and FQNEAQ (reference sequence). V was shortened by 5 bases and J by 0 bases, with 10 bases between the two germline ends.

The J gene is TRBJ1-4, the V gene TRBV28; D gene unclear. Germline values: CDR1 MDHEN, CDR2 SYDVKM. The CDR3 has 15 amino acids. V was pared by 7 bases and J by 3 bases, with 15 bases between. The CDR3 DNA is TGTGCCAGCACCCCCCGGCCGGACTCTAATGAAAAACTGTTTTTT. Protein sequence: CASTPRPDSNEKLFF.

The rearrangement uses TRBV12-3 or TRBV12-4 and TRBJ2-5; maybe TRBD2 (6 bases). Trimming pared 7 bases from V and 5 bases from J, leaving 8 bases between. The CDR3 length is 11 residues. The CDR3 DNA is TGTGCCAGCACCCGGGGGGAGACCCAGTACTTC. As protein: CASTRGETQYF.